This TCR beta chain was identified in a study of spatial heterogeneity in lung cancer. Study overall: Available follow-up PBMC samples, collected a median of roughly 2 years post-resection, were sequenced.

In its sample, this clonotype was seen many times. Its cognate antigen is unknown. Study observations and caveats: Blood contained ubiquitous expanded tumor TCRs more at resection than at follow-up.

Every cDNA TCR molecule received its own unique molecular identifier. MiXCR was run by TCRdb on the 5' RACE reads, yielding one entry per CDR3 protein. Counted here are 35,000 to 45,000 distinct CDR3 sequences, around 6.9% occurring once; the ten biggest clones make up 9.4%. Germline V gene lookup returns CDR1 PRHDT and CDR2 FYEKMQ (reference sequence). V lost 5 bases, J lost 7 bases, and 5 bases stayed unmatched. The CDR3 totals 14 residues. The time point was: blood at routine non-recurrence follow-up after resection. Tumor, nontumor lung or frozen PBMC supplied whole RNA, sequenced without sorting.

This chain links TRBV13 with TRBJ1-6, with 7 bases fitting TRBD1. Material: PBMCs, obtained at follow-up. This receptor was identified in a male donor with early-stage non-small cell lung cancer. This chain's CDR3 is CASSLQTGNSPLHF. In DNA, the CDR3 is TGTGCCAGCAGCCTCCAGACAGGGAATTCACCCCTCCACTTT.